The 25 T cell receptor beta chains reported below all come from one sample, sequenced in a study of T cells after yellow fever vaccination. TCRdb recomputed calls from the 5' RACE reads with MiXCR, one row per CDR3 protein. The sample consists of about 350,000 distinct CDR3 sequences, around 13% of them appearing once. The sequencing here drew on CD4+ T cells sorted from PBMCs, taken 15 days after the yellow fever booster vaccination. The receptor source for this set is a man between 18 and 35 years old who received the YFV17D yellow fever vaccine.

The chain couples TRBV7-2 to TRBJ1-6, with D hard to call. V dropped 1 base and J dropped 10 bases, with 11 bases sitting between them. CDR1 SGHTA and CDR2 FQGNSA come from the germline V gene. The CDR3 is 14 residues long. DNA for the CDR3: TGTGCCAGCAGCTTAGAAGGGTTCCGGTCACCCCTCCACTTT. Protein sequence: CASSLEGFRSPLHF.

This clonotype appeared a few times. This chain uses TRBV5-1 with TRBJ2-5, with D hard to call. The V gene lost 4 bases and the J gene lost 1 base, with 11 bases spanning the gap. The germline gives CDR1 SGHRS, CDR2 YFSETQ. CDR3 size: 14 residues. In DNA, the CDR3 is TGCGCCAGCAGCAGTCATGGGCGCCAAGAGACCCAGTACTTC. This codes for CASSSHGRQETQYF.

This CDR3 reads CASSTGGAYSYGYTF. The CDR3 DNA follows: TGTGCCAGCAGTACAGGGGGGGCATACAGTTATGGCTACACCTTC. The rearrangement uses TRBV12-3 or TRBV12-4 and TRBJ1-2, with TRBD1 matching over 8 bases. Trimming cost V 5 bases and J 5 bases; bases outside gene matches: 10. This CDR3 spans 15 amino acids.

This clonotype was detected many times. CDR3 region: CASSRSGVRETQYF. CDR3 nucleotides: TGTGCCAGCAGCCGCTCCGGGGTCCGAGAGACCCAGTACTTC. The chain links TRBV12-3 or TRBV12-4 to TRBJ2-5; a possible D gene is TRBD2 (5 bases). The V end was cut by 6 bases, the J end by 4 bases, with 15 bases between. The CDR3 has 14 amino acids.

The CDR3 coding sequence is TGCGCCAGCAAGGAGATTCCTCTAGCCAAAAACATTCAGTACTTC. This codes for CASKEIPLAKNIQYF. The chain has TRBV4-1 and TRBJ2-4; D is ambiguous. There are 15 residues in the CDR3. From germline, CDR1 is MGHRA and CDR2 YSYEKL. Trimming took off 7 bases at V and 0 bases at J, with 13 bases between the two ends.

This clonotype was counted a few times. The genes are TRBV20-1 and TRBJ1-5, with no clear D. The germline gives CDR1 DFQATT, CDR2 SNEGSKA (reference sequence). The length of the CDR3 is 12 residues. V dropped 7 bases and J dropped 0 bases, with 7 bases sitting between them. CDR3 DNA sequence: TGCAGTGTGCAGAATAGCAATCAGCCCCAGCATTTT. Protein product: CSVQNSNQPQHF.

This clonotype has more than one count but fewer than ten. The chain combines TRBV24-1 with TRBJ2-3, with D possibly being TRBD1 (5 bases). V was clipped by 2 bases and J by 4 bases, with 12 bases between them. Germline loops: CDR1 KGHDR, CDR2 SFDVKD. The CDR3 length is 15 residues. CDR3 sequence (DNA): TGTGCCACCAGTGATTCTGGGCAGGGTGCAGATACGCAGTATTTT. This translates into CATSDSGQGADTQYF.

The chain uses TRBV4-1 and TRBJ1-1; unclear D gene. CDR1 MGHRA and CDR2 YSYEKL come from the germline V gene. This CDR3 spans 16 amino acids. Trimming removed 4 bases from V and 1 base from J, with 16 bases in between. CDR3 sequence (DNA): TGCGCCAGCAGCCTAAAGGTCACCAGGTGGAACACTGAAGCTTTCTTT. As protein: CASSLKVTRWNTEAFF.

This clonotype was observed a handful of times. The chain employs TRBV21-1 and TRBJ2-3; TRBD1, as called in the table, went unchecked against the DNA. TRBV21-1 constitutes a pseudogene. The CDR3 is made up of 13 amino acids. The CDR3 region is CASTPQGRDTQYF. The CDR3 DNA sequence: TGTGCCAGCACCCCGCAGGGGAGGGATACGCAGTATTTT.

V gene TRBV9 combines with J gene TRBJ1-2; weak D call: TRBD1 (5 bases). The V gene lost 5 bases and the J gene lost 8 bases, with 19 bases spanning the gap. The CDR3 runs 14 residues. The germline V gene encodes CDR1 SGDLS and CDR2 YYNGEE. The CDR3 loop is CASSPSAREGGYTF. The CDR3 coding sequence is TGTGCCAGCAGTCCATCAGCCAGGGAGGGGGGCTACACCTTC.

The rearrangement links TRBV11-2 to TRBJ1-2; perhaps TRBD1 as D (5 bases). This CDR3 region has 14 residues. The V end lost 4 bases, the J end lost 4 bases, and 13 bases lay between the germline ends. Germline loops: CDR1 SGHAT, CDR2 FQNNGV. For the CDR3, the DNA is TGTGCCAGCAGCTCATTTCAAGGGGTCTATGGCTACACCTTC. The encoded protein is CASSSFQGVYGYTF.

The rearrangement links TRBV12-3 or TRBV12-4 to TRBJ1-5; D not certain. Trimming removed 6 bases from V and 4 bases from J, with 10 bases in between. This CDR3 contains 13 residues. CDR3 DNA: TGTGCCAGCAGCGGGCCGGTTAATCAGCCCCAGCATTTT. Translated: CASSGPVNQPQHF.

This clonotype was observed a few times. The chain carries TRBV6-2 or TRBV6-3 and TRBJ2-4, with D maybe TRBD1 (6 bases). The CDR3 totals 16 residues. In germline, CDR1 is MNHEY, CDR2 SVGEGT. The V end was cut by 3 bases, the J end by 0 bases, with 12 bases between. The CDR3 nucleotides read TGTGCCAGCAGTTATCAGGGGCTGAGAGCCAAAAACATTCAGTACTTC. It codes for CASSYQGLRAKNIQYF.

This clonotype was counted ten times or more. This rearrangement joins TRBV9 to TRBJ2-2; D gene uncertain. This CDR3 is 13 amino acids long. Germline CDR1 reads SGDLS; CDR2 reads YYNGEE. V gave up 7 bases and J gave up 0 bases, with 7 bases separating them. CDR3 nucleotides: TGTGCCAGCCGGACGGCGAACACCGGGGAGCTGTTTTTT. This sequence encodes CASRTANTGELFF. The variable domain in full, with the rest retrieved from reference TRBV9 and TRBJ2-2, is DSGVTQTPKHLITATGQRVTLRCSPRSGDLSVYWYQQSLDQGLQFLIQYYNGEERAKGNILERFSAQQFPDLHSELNLSSLELGDSALYFCASRTANTGELFFGEGSRLTVL.

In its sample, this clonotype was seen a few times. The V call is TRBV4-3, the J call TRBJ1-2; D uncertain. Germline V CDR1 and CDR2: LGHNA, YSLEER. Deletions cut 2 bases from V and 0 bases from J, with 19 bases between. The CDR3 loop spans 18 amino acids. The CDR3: CASSQSLGVPGTNYGYTF. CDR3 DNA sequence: TGCGCCAGCAGCCAAAGCTTAGGTGTTCCGGGGACTAACTATGGCTACACCTTC.

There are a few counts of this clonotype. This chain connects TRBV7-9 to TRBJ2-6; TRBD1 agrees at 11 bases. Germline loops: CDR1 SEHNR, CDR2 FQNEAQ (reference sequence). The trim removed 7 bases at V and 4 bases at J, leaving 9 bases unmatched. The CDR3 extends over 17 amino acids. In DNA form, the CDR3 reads TGTGCCAGCACCGGACAGGGGGCGGCCTCCGGGGCCAACGTCCTGACTTTC. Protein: CASTGQGAASGANVLTF.

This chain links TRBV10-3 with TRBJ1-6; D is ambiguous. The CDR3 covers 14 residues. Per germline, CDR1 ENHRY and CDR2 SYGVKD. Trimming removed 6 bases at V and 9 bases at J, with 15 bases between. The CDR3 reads CAIRGNTGSSPLHF. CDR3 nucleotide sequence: TGTGCCATCAGGGGCAACACCGGGAGTTCACCCCTCCACTTT.

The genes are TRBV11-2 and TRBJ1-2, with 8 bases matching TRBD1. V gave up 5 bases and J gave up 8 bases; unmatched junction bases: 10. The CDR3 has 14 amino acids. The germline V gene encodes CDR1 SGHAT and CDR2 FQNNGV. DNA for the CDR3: TGTGCCAGCAGCCCCAGGGGGCCGGGGGTCGGCTACACCTTC. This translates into CASSPRGPGVGYTF.

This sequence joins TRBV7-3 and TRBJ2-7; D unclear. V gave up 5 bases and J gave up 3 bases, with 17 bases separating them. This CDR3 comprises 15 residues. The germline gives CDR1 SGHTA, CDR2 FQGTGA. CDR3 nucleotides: TGTGCCAGCAGCCCATCAAAGAGGCTCCTCTACGAGCAGTACGTC. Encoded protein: CASSPSKRLLYEQYV.

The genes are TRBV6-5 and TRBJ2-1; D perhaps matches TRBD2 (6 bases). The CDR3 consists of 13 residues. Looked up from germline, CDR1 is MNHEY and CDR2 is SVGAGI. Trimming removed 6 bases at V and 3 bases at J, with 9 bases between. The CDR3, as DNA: TGTGCCAGCAGGGGTAGCGGCTACAATGAGCAGTTCTTC. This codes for CASRGSGYNEQFF.

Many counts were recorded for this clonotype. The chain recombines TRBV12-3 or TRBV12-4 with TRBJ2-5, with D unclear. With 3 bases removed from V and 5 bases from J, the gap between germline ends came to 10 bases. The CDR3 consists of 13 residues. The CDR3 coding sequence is TGTGCCAGCAGTTTCTTACAGAGGGAGACCCAGTACTTC. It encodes CASSFLQRETQYF.

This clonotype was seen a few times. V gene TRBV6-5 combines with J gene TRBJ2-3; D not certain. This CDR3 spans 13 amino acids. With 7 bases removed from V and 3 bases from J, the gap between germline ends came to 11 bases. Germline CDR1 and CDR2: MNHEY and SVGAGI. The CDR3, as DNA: TGTGCCAGCATCAGTGAGACGACAGATACGCAGTATTTT. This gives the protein CASISETTDTQYF.

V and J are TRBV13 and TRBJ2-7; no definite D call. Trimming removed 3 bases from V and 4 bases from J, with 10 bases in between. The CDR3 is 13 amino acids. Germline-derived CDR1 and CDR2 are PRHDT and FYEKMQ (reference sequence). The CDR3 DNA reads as TGTGCCAGCAGCTTTTCCAGGAGATACGAGCAGTACTTC. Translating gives CASSFSRRYEQYF.

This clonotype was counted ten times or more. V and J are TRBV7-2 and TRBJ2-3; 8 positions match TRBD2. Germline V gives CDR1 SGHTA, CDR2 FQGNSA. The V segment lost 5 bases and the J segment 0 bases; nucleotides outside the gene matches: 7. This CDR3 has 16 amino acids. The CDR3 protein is CASSPFGGGSTDTQYF. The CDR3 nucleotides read TGTGCCAGCAGCCCATTTGGCGGGGGGAGCACAGATACGCAGTATTTT.

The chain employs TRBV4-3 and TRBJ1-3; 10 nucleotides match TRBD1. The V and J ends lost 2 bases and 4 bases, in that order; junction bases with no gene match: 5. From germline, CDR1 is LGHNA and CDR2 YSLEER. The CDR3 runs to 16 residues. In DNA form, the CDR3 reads TGCGCCAGCAGCCAACTCCCGGGACAGGGGGGAAACACCATATATTTT. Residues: CASSQLPGQGGNTIYF.